A selection of T cell receptor beta chains follows, all from one sample in a study of T cell responses to AZD1222 COVID-19 vaccine. Only in-frame clones appear in the TCRdb table, and some are missing; sequencing was by immunoSEQ multiplex PCR. The data show 45,000 to 55,000 clones, roughly 80% seen once. Sample: peripheral blood, taken on day 0 of MenACWY control vaccination. The receptors come from an adult in good health. CDR3s include the opening cysteine and the closing phenylalanine or tryptophan. D genes are given only for firm matches. Not every row has a clone size; where given, it reads once, few, many or a size class.

d_call,clone_size,v_call,j_call,cdr3_aa,cdr3_nt
.,.,TRBV9,TRBJ1-6,CASSVAGDSPLHF,TGTGCCAGCAGCGTAGCGGGGGATTCACCCCTCCACTTT
TRBD1,.,TRBV6-1,TRBJ1-5,CASSAQAGDRAWSNQPQHF,TGTGCCAGCAGTGCTCAAGCCGGGGACAGGGCTTGGAGCAATCAGCCCCAGCATTTT
.,.,TRBV28,TRBJ2-2,CASRTAWGTGELFF,TGTGCCAGCAGGACCGCCTGGGGCACCGGGGAGCTGTTTTTT
TRBD2,.,TRBV9,TRBJ2-1,CASSERLAGDNEQFF,TGTGCCAGCAGCGAGAGACTAGCGGGGGATAATGAGCAGTTCTTC
.,.,TRBV18,TRBJ1-2,CASSPSGAGNGYTF,TGTGCCAGCTCACCCTCCGGGGCAGGGAATGGCTACACCTTC
.,.,TRBV2,TRBJ1-2,CASSERPAPTF,TGTGCCAGCAGTGAAAGACCAGCGCCAACCTTC
.,few,TRBV12-5,TRBJ1-2,CASGIAGFAPNYGYTF,TGTGCTAGTGGTATTGCTGGGTTCGCCCCTAACTATGGCTACACCTTC
.,.,TRBV30,TRBJ2-1,CAWTLAGQDYNEQFF,TGTGCCTGGACTCTGGCAGGGCAGGATTACAATGAGCAGTTCTTC
TRBD2,.,TRBV4-1,TRBJ2-3,CASSLSGARDTQYF,TGCGCCAGCAGCCTTAGCGGGGCGCGGGATACGCAGTATTTT
TRBD1,.,TRBV5-1,TRBJ2-6,CASSHPDRDDNVLTF,TGCGCCAGCAGCCACCCTGACAGGGATGACAACGTCCTGACTTTC
.,.,TRBV4-1,TRBJ2-1,CASSQDGLAWAVF,TGCGCCAGCAGCCAAGATGGGCTAGCTTGGGCAGTCTTC
.,.,TRBV30,TRBJ1-5,CAWSVAAYNQPQHF,TGTGCCTGGAGTGTGGCGGCTTACAATCAGCCCCAGCATTTT
.,.,TRBV5-1,TRBJ2-2,CASSHLGVVRDGELFF,TGCGCCAGCAGTCATCTTGGGGTAGTACGTGACGGGGAGCTGTTTTTT
.,.,TRBV19,TRBJ2-2,CASSIRLNTGELFF,TGTGCCAGTAGTATTCGCCTAAACACCGGGGAGCTGTTTTTT
TRBD1,.,TRBV4-1,TRBJ1-5,CASSQEYRGQTGQPQHF,TGCGCCAGCAGCCAAGAATATAGGGGGCAAACAGGACAGCCCCAGCATTTT
.,.,TRBV25-1,TRBJ2-2,CASSELRISVTNTGELFF,TGTGCCAGCAGTGAATTAAGGATCTCCGTCACGAACACCGGGGAGCTGTTTTTT
TRBD1,.,TRBV7-9,TRBJ1-2,CASIPTGANYGYTF,TGTGCCAGCATCCCTACAGGGGCTAACTATGGCTACACCTTC
TRBD2,.,TRBV5-1,TRBJ2-1,CASSTKLAGGPAYNEQFF,TGCGCCAGCAGCACTAAGCTAGCGGGGGGGCCGGCCTACAATGAGCAGTTCTTC
TRBD1,.,TRBV9,TRBJ1-6,CASSPTGINSPLHF,TGTGCCAGCAGCCCGACAGGGATTAATTCACCCCTCCACTTT
TRBD2,once,TRBV3-1/TRBV3-2,TRBJ2-6,CASSPYSPGLATLSGANVLTF,TGTGCCAGCAGCCCTTACTCTCCGGGACTAGCGACACTCTCTGGGGCCAACGTCCTGACTTTC
TRBD1,.,TRBV7-6,TRBJ1-3,CASRNRGSGNTIYF,TGTGCCAGCAGAAACAGGGGCTCTGGAAACACCATATATTTT
TRBD1,.,TRBV9,TRBJ2-5,CASSVGTGGPETQYF,TGTGCCAGCAGCGTCGGGACAGGGGGCCCAGAGACCCAGTACTTC
.,.,TRBV9,TRBJ2-2,CASSVGSSGELFF,TGTGCCAGCAGCGTAGGCTCGTCCGGGGAGCTGTTTTTT
.,.,TRBV28,TRBJ1-5,CASNTGGDRYSNQPQHF,TGTGCCAGCAACACAGGAGGGGATAGATATAGCAATCAGCCCCAGCATTTT
.,.,TRBV7-9,TRBJ1-5,CASSPDLTGYQPQHF,TGTGCCAGCAGCCCGGACCTAACAGGTTATCAGCCCCAGCATTTT
.,once,TRBV24-1,TRBJ1-5,CATNIGGRDTTIYQPQHF,TGTGCCACCAACATTGGGGGCCGGGACACTACTATTTATCAGCCCCAGCATTTT
.,.,TRBV2,TRBJ2-1,CASSPGQTEQFF,TGTGCCAGCAGTCCTGGACAGACTGAGCAGTTCTTC
TRBD1,.,TRBV20-1,TRBJ2-5,CSASDRGYRETQYF,TGCAGTGCTAGTGACAGGGGGTATCGGGAGACCCAGTACTTC
.,.,TRBV4-1,TRBJ1-5,CASSQASAQTYQPQHF,TGCGCCAGCAGCCAAGCCTCGGCGCAGACCTATCAGCCCCAGCATTTT